Included here is one TCR beta chain sequence, with context. This entry is derived from a study of T-cell memory formation after mild COVID-19. TCRdb redid the calling of the 5' RACE reads with MiXCR, one entry per CDR3 protein. The sample holds some 320,000 distinct CDR3 sequences, roughly an eighth seen once. V was clipped by 0 bases and J by 3 bases; unmatched bases: 11. Germline V gene sequence: CDR1 MNHEY, CDR2 SVGEGT. The CDR3 consists of 18 residues. Sequenced input: PBMCs or a T cell subset sorted from them (not recorded which). The chain is built from TRBV6-2 or TRBV6-3 and TRBJ2-3; the match to TRBD2 covers 8 bases. This clonotype was sampled from a man aged 18 to 30 who had mild COVID-19 (a few samples of this study predate the infection). Cell type and time point are not known. The CDR3 loop reads CASSYSTVIGGETDTQYF. The CDR3 region has the DNA TGTGCCAGCAGTTACTCGACAGTTATCGGGGGGGAAACAGATACGCAGTATTTT.